The 12 T cell receptor beta chains listed next were all sequenced from one sample in a study of T cells after yellow fever vaccination. Each CDR3 protein gets one entry after TCRdb re-called the 5' RACE reads with MiXCR. The sample has about 400,000 distinct CDR3 sequences; around 10% are singletons. The specimen comprised PBMCs, sampled on the day of the first yellow fever vaccination. Source of these receptors: a man younger than 35 who received the YFV17D yellow fever vaccine.

The rearrangement links TRBV3-1 to TRBJ1-1, with D uncertain. V lost 4 bases and J lost 3, with 9 bases in between. The germline gives CDR1 LGHDT, CDR2 YNNKEL (reference sequence). The CDR3 has 13 amino acids. CDR3 sequence: CASSPTRHTEAFF. CDR3 coding DNA: TGTGCCAGCAGCCCAACACGCCACACTGAAGCTTTCTTT.

This sequence joins TRBV4-3 and TRBJ1-2, with a possible D match to TRBD1 (5 bases). Germline V gene lookup returns CDR1 LGHNA and CDR2 YSLEER. V gave up 0 bases and J gave up 3 bases, with 14 bases separating them. The CDR3 spans 16 residues. The CDR3 reads CASSQDHGTRDYGYTF. The CDR3 DNA sequence: TGCGCCAGCAGCCAAGACCACGGGACCCGGGACTATGGCTACACCTTC.

The chain couples TRBV20-1 to TRBJ1-1; 7 positions match TRBD1. Germline V CDR1 and CDR2: DFQATT, SNEGSKA (reference sequence). The CDR3 covers 14 residues. With 0 bases clipped from V and 11 bases from J, the junction kept 12 bases outside the gene matches. Here the CDR3 reads CSARDGDSPRWAFF. CDR3 nucleotides: TGCAGTGCTAGAGATGGGGACAGTCCCCGGTGGGCTTTCTTT.

The V call is TRBV5-8, the J call TRBJ1-2; D not certain. Trimming cost V 2 bases and J 6 bases, with 14 bases left between them. CDR3 size: 14 residues. Germline V gives CDR1 SGHTS, CDR2 YDEGEE. The CDR3 sequence is CASSFGPGNNGYTF. The CDR3 DNA is TGTGCCAGCAGCTTTGGTCCGGGAAATAATGGCTACACCTTC. The full variable domain, completed using reference TRBV5-8 and TRBJ1-2, is EAGVTQSPTHLIKTRGQQATLRCSPISGHTSVYWYQQALGLGLQFLLWYDEGEERNRGNFPPRFSGRQFPNYSSELNVNALELEDSALYLCASSFGPGNNGYTFGSGTRLTVV.

The gene calls are TRBV6-1 and TRBJ2-7, with a weak D call TRBD2 (6 bases). The germline CDR1 and CDR2 sequences are MNHNS and SASEGT. The CDR3 covers 14 residues. Trimming shortened V by 6 bases and J by 1 base, and 13 bases separated the two germline ends. Here the CDR3 DNA reads TGTGCCAGCAGGGCGGGACCACATTCCTACGAGCAGTACTTC. This translates into CASRAGPHSYEQYF.

This clonotype came up a few times. The V and J genes are TRBV4-1 and TRBJ2-3, with TRBD1 matching 8 bases. This CDR3 is built from 17 residues. Germline V CDR1 and CDR2: MGHRA, YSYEKL. V shed 5 bases, J shed 6 bases, and the junction held 16 bases outside the gene matches. The CDR3 region is CASSWTGPSEGGDTQYF. Written as DNA, the CDR3 is TGCGCCAGCAGCTGGACAGGGCCTTCGGAAGGGGGTGATACGCAGTATTTT.

This chain uses TRBV9 with TRBJ1-2; maybe TRBD1 (5 bases). Germline-derived CDR1 and CDR2 are SGDLS and YYNGEE. The CDR3 has 16 amino acids. Trimming removed 4 bases from V and 8 bases from J, with 24 bases in between. As DNA, the CDR3 is TGTGCCAGCAGCCGTTCCCTGGAGGGATTAACAGGAGGCTACACCTTC. Its translation is CASSRSLEGLTGGYTF. The whole variable domain, remainder taken from reference TRBV9 and TRBJ1-2, is DSGVTQTPKHLITATGQRVTLRCSPRSGDLSVYWYQQSLDQGLQFLIQYYNGEERAKGNILERFSAQQFPDLHSELNLSSLELGDSALYFCASSRSLEGLTGGYTFGSGTRLTVV.

The V gene is TRBV20-1, the J gene TRBJ1-6; D remains ambiguous. V dropped 5 bases and J dropped 7 bases, with 18 bases sitting between them. The CDR3 spans 15 residues. Germline lookup yields CDR1 DFQATT and CDR2 SNEGSKA (reference sequence). The CDR3 loop reads CSAGPHGLGNSPLHF. The DNA for the CDR3 is TGCAGTGCTGGGCCCCATGGACTGGGGAATTCACCCCTCCACTTT.

This clonotype was seen more than once but under ten times. J is TRBJ1-6 and V is TRBV19; weak D call: TRBD1 (6 bases). Germline V gene data show CDR1 as LNHDA and CDR2 as SQIVND (reference sequence). The V end lost 2 bases, the J end lost 7 bases, and 12 bases lay between the germline ends. The CDR3 has 15 amino acids. This chain's CDR3 is CASSIRWGANSPLHF. The DNA for the CDR3 is TGTGCCAGTAGTATACGTTGGGGGGCCAATTCACCCCTCCACTTT.

This clonotype was seen a few times. J is TRBJ2-7 and V is TRBV7-8; TRBD2 matches 7 bases. V was clipped by 5 bases and J by 7 bases; unmatched bases: 8. CDR1 and CDR2 (germline): SGHVS, FQNEAQ. The CDR3 consists of 13 residues. DNA for the CDR3: TGTGCCAGCAGCCTCCTGGGGGGGTCGGAGCAGTACTTC. This sequence encodes CASSLLGGSEQYF. Variable domain in full (rest from reference TRBV7-8 and TRBJ2-7): GAGVSQSPRYKVAKRGQDVALRCDPISGHVSLFWYQQALGQGPEFLTYFQNEAQLDKSGLPSDRFFAERPEGSVSTLKIQRTQQEDSAVYLCASSLLGGSEQYFGPGTRLTVT.

This clonotype is a singleton in its sample. The rearrangement uses TRBV19 and TRBJ2-1, with no clear D. V was pared by 3 bases and J by 9 bases, with 12 bases between. Germline CDR1 is LNHDA and CDR2 is SQIVND (reference sequence). This CDR3 region has 13 residues. The CDR3 spells CASSIAHASEQFF. As DNA, the CDR3 is TGTGCCAGTAGTATTGCTCACGCGAGTGAGCAGTTCTTC.

This rearrangement joins TRBV23-1 to TRBJ2-7; D possibly corresponds to TRBD2 (6 bases). TRBV23-1 is designated an ORF whose function remains uncertain. The V gene lost 5 bases and the J gene lost 7 bases, with 18 bases spanning the gap. CDR3 length equals 14 residues. CDR3 in DNA: TGCGCCAGCAGTTTGGCCAACAGACGGGAGGAGCAGTACGTC. Its protein product is CASSLANRREEQYV.